Below, 28 T cell receptor beta chains from the same sample are listed, as sequenced in a study of blood T cell repertoires in COVID-19. The protocol was immunoSEQ multiplex PCR, while the TCRdb copy is restricted to in-frame clones and leaves out a portion. The data hold under 45,000 clones, with about 79% observed a single time. The specimen was peripheral blood. These receptors were taken from a human donor with acute or convalescent COVID-19. The donor label of this sample is uncertain.

V and J are TRBV27 and TRBJ1-5, with D unresolved. The CDR3 has 16 amino acids. Germline V gene sequence: CDR1 MNHEY, CDR2 SMNVEV (reference sequence). The germline V and J ends were trimmed by 7 bases and 6 bases, with 22 bases remaining between them. The CDR3 here is CASKRLSGGSGQPQHF. The DNA of the CDR3 is TGTGCCAGCAAGCGATTGTCGGGAGGGAGCGGTCAGCCCCAGCATTTT.

This rearrangement joins TRBV18 to TRBJ1-5; 11 bases are shared with TRBD1. CDR1 KGHSH and CDR2 LQKENI come from the germline V gene. V lost 4 bases to trimming and J lost 5 bases; unmatched junction nucleotides: 4. The CDR3 totals 15 residues. CDR3 DNA: TGTGCCAGCTCACGGAAGGACAGGGGGCATCAGCCCCAGCATTTT. Translating it yields CASSRKDRGHQPQHF.

The V gene is TRBV15, the J gene TRBJ2-2, with 9 positions matching TRBD1. Unmatched junction bases numbered 7, after V lost 5 bases and J lost 3 bases. Germline-derived CDR1 and CDR2 are LNHNV and YYDKDF (reference sequence). This CDR3 has 16 residues. In nucleotides, the CDR3 is TGTGCCACCAGCGGACAGGGGACGGTCGACACCGGGGAGCTGTTTTTT. Translation: CATSGQGTVDTGELFF.

The rearrangement joins TRBV9 to TRBJ2-7; 9 bases match TRBD1. In germline, CDR1 is SGDLS, CDR2 YYNGEE. The CDR3 is 15 amino acids. J lost 3 bases, V lost 4 bases, and 8 bases had no gene match. In DNA, the CDR3 is TGTGCCAGCAGCTCAAAACCGGGACAGGGCTACGAGCAGTACTTC. This gives the protein CASSSKPGQGYEQYF.

This chain links TRBV15 with TRBJ2-1; D uncertain. This CDR3 is 13 amino acids long. Germline-derived CDR1 and CDR2 are LNHNV and YYDKDF (reference sequence). The ends were cut back, 1 base at V and 6 bases at J, with 7 bases in the middle. The CDR3 protein is CATSRGGPNEQFF. The CDR3 nucleotides read TGTGCCACCAGCAGAGGTGGGCCCAATGAGCAGTTCTTC.

The gene calls are TRBV6-1 and TRBJ2-7; 7 bases are a match to TRBD1. J gave up 3 bases and V 3 bases, and 11 bases lay outside the gene matches. The germline V gene has CDR1 MNHNS and CDR2 SASEGT. The CDR3 has 16 amino acids. CDR3 amino acids: CASSEIDRAPLYEQYF. CDR3 in DNA: TGTGCCAGCAGTGAGATCGACAGGGCTCCCCTCTACGAGCAGTACTTC.

The chain employs TRBV4-1 and TRBJ1-6; D is uncertain. Trimming pared 0 bases from V and 5 bases from J, leaving 17 bases between. The CDR3 runs 18 residues. Germline V gene lookup returns CDR1 MGHRA and CDR2 YSYEKL. CDR3 sequence: CASSQDKRVGANNSPLHF. CDR3 DNA sequence: TGCGCCAGCAGCCAAGATAAAAGAGTCGGAGCTAATAATTCACCCCTCCACTTT.

The rearrangement joins TRBV18 to TRBJ1-3; TRBD1 aligns across 7 bases. With V trimmed by 3 bases and J by 3 bases, 5 bases remained unmatched. The CDR3 has 15 residues. Germline values: CDR1 KGHSH, CDR2 LQKENI. In nucleotides, the CDR3 is TGTGCCAGCTCACCGAGACAGGGAGATGGAAACACCATATATTTT. This gives the protein CASSPRQGDGNTIYF.

The genes are TRBV5-4 and TRBJ2-1, with 8 bases that match TRBD2. The germline CDR1 and CDR2 sequences are SGHNT and YYREEE (reference sequence). The junction had 4 bases not matched to a gene; V was cut back by 3 bases and J by 5 bases. The CDR3 totals 14 residues. The CDR3: CASSSRTSHNEQFF. In DNA form, the CDR3 reads TGTGCCAGCAGCTCCAGGACTAGCCACAATGAGCAGTTCTTC.

V usage is TRBV6-1 and J usage is TRBJ1-2, with a weak D call TRBD1 (5 bases). The CDR3 sequence is 14 residues long. Between the trimmed V and J ends, which lost 3 bases and 2 bases, there was a span of 10 bases. Looked up from germline, CDR1 is MNHNS and CDR2 is SASEGT. CDR3 sequence reads: CASSEGQRNYGYTF. The CDR3 DNA follows: TGTGCCAGCAGTGAGGGGCAGAGGAACTATGGCTACACCTTC.

The chain joins TRBV28 to TRBJ2-6; D is perhaps TRBD2 (6 bases). The germline CDR1 and CDR2 sequences are MDHEN and SYDVKM. Between the trimmed V and J ends, which lost 2 bases and 1 base, there was a span of 18 bases. This CDR3 is built from 19 residues. CDR3 nucleotide sequence: TGTGCCAGCAGTTTAGGATTCCGGGGGAGAGTATCTGGGGCCAACGTCCTGACTTTC. This encodes CASSLGFRGRVSGANVLTF.

This rearrangement joins TRBV11-2 to TRBJ2-3; D might be TRBD1 (11 bases). The CDR3 spans 24 residues. CDR1 is SGHAT, CDR2 FQNNGV, per germline. With 6 bases removed from V and 5 bases from J, the gap between germline ends came to 45 bases. CDR3 sequence reads: CASSLLPGQGELLEREGREDTQYF. DNA of the CDR3: TGTGCCAGCAGTCTTTTGCCGGGACAGGGGGAATTGTTGGAGCGGGAGGGCCGAGAAGATACGCAGTATTTT. The full variable domain, in which reference TRBV11-2 and TRBJ2-3 provide the parts outside the CDR3, is EAGVAQSPRYKIIEKRQSVAFWCNPISGHATLYWYQQILGQGPKLLIQFQNNGVVDDSQLPKDRFSAERLKGVDSTLKIQPAKLEDSAVYLCASSLLPGQGELLEREGREDTQYFGPGTRLTVL.

The chain employs TRBV7-2 and TRBJ2-5, with TRBD2 matching over 10 bases. Losses at the gene ends were 5 bases for V and 5 bases for J; bases not matched to a gene: 8. This CDR3 is built from 15 residues. Germline-derived CDR1 and CDR2 are SGHTA and FQGNSA. The CDR3 region is CASSHIAGGWETQYF. The CDR3, as DNA: TGTGCCAGCAGCCATATAGCGGGGGGATGGGAGACCCAGTACTTC. Variable domain in full (rest from reference TRBV7-2 and TRBJ2-5): GAGVSQSPSNKVTEKGKDVELRCDPISGHTALYWYRQSLGQGLEFLIYFQGNSAPDKSGLPSDRFSAERTGGSVSTLTIQRTQQEDSAVYLCASSHIAGGWETQYFGPGTRLLVL.

This chain links TRBV5-1 with TRBJ2-7; TRBD1 aligns across 10 bases. Germline loops: CDR1 SGHRS, CDR2 YFSETQ. The CDR3 runs to 16 residues. With 1 base clipped from V and 3 bases from J, the junction kept 7 bases outside the gene matches. The CDR3 coding sequence is TGCGCCAGCAGCTTGTTAACGGGACAGGGGCGCTACGAGCAGTACTTC. Its protein product is CASSLLTGQGRYEQYF.

This chain joins TRBV28 and TRBJ2-3, with TRBD1 matching 8 bases. Germline V gene sequence: CDR1 MDHEN, CDR2 SYDVKM. The ends lost 6 bases at V and 5 bases at J; junction bases unmatched: 10. This CDR3 has 15 amino acids. Here the CDR3 reads CASRGLTGGLDTQYF. In DNA form, the CDR3 reads TGTGCCAGCAGAGGTCTCACAGGGGGATTAGATACGCAGTATTTT.

The chain employs TRBV30 and TRBJ1-1; D is unclear. Germline values: CDR1 GTSNPN, CDR2 SVGIG (reference sequence). The CDR3 runs to 14 residues. The V and J ends lost 5 bases and 4 bases respectively, with 17 bases between them. The CDR3 region has the DNA TGTGCCTGGGAAACCGGTTCATCGGGCACTGAAGCTTTCTTT. Protein sequence: CAWETGSSGTEAFF. Combining the CDR3 with reference TRBV30 and TRBJ1-1 gives the whole variable domain SQTIHQWPATLVQPVGSPLSLECTVEGTSNPNLYWYRQAAGRGLQLLFYSVGIGQISSEVPQNLSASRPQDRQFILSSKKLLLSDSGFYLCAWETGSSGTEAFFGQGTRLTVV.

This chain connects TRBV28 to TRBJ2-7, with a tentative D call TRBD2 (6 bases). Germline V gene lookup returns CDR1 MDHEN and CDR2 SYDVKM. V dropped 3 bases and J dropped 6 bases, with 15 bases sitting between them. This CDR3 is 14 amino acids long. The CDR3 region has the DNA TGTGCCAGCAGTTTGGCCGGGACTGACCTCGAGCAGTACTTC. Its protein is CASSLAGTDLEQYF.

The CDR3 DNA follows: TGTGCCAGCAGCTTTCCGGGACAGGGATTAGCTAATGAAAAACTGTTTTTT. This gives the protein CASSFPGQGLANEKLFF. This chain connects TRBV3-1 (or the pseudogene TRBV3-2) to TRBJ1-4; 9 bases agree with TRBD1. V lost 5 bases to trimming and J lost 3 bases; unmatched junction nucleotides: 10. The germline gives CDR1 LGHDT, CDR2 YNNKEL (reference sequence). There are 17 residues in the CDR3.

The genes are TRBV30 and TRBJ2-7; 10 bases fit TRBD2. Trimming removed 8 bases from V and 2 bases from J; junction bases left unmatched: 12. CDR1 and CDR2 from the germline V gene are GTSNPN and SVGIG (reference sequence). CDR3 length equals 15 residues. CDR3 loop: CAAYAGTSATYEQYF. The DNA of the CDR3 is TGTGCCGCCTACGCCGGGACTAGCGCTACCTACGAGCAGTACTTC.

This chain uses TRBV20-1 with TRBJ2-7; D perhaps matches TRBD2 (7 bases). Germline CDR1 DFQATT, CDR2 SNEGSKA (reference sequence). This CDR3 has 14 residues. The V end lost 3 bases, the J end lost 6 bases, and 18 bases lay between the germline ends. CDR3: CSASGGGPSTEQYF. The CDR3 DNA is TGCAGTGCTAGTGGGGGGGGGCCTTCCACCGAGCAGTACTTC.

J is TRBJ2-2 and V is TRBV9; 10 positions agree with TRBD2. The CDR3 loop spans 16 amino acids. CDR1 SGDLS and CDR2 YYNGEE come from the germline V gene. V shed 3 bases and J 5 bases; nucleotides not matched to a gene: 7. For the CDR3, the DNA is TGTGCCAGCAGCGGGATGAGCGGGGGGGTAACCGGGGAGCTGTTTTTT. Encoded protein: CASSGMSGGVTGELFF.

This clone was detected ten times or more. The chain uses TRBV30 and TRBJ2-1; 8 bases line up with TRBD2. V shed 3 bases, J shed 0 bases, and the junction held 4 bases outside the gene matches. Looked up from germline, CDR1 is GTSNPN and CDR2 is SVGIG (reference sequence). CDR3 length equals 15 residues. The CDR3 is CAWSKRGLSYNEQFF. As DNA, the CDR3 is TGTGCCTGGAGCAAGCGGGGGCTCTCCTACAATGAGCAGTTCTTC.

This clone has only one observation. The chain recombines TRBV28 with TRBJ2-7, with 7 nucleotides matching TRBD1. Germline CDR1 reads MDHEN; CDR2 reads SYDVKM. The CDR3 totals 14 residues. V lost 6 bases, J lost 2 bases, and 7 bases stayed unmatched. The chain's CDR3 is CASRVTGSAYEQYF. The CDR3 DNA sequence: TGTGCCAGCAGAGTGACAGGGTCAGCCTACGAGCAGTACTTC.

The rearrangement links TRBV29-1 to TRBJ2-1, with D possibly being TRBD2 (5 bases). V lost 6 bases and J lost 4, with 7 bases in between. Germline loops: CDR1 SQVTM, CDR2 ANQGSEA. The CDR3 has 11 amino acids. Here the CDR3 reads CSVRGYNEQFF. CDR3 sequence (DNA): TGCAGCGTCCGAGGGTACAATGAGCAGTTCTTC.

This chain connects TRBV10-2 to TRBJ1-2; D not resolved. The CDR3 contains 13 residues. Trimming removed 8 bases at V and 2 bases at J, with 12 bases between. Per germline, CDR1 WSHSY and CDR2 SAAADI. For the CDR3, the DNA is TGCGCCAGCGCCCCGAGGGAAAACTATGGCTACACCTTC. Translated: CASAPRENYGYTF.

CDR3 sequence reads: CASSLVAGGEQYF. CDR3 nucleotides: TGTGCCAGCAGCTTAGTAGCGGGGGGGGAGCAGTACTTC. The rearrangement uses TRBV7-2 and TRBJ2-7, with TRBD2 matching over 11 bases. Germline assignment: CDR1 SGHTA and CDR2 FQGNSA. This CDR3 is 13 amino acids long. After removal of 1 base from V and 7 bases from J, the junction contained 0 bases not matched to a gene.

The chain links TRBV7-3 to TRBJ1-2, with 8 nucleotides matching TRBD1. CDR1 and CDR2 (germline): SGHTA, FQGTGA. The CDR3 consists of 13 residues. Losses at the gene ends were 5 bases for V and 10 bases for J; bases not matched to a gene: 9. CDR3 in amino acids: CASSLQGTGAYTF. Here the CDR3 DNA reads TGTGCCAGCAGCCTGCAAGGGACAGGAGCCTACACCTTC.

In DNA, the CDR3 is TGCGCCAGCACCCCCCCCGGGAAACTATACGAGCAGTACTTC. This sequence encodes CASTPPGKLYEQYF. This chain uses TRBV5-1 with TRBJ2-7; D possibly corresponds to TRBD2 (5 bases). The CDR3 is 14 residues long. V lost 6 bases, J lost 4 bases, and 17 bases lay in between. Germline V gene sequence: CDR1 SGHRS, CDR2 YFSETQ.